The 8 T cell receptor beta chains listed next were all sequenced from one sample in a study of blood T cell repertoires in COVID-19. Assay used: immunoSEQ multiplex PCR; TCRdb lists only in-frame clones, some missing. The repertoire includes a few hundred thousand clones, 88% of them detected once, and roughly 7% sits in the top ten. The sequenced sample consisted of peripheral blood. All receptors derive from a woman aged 25 to 39 who had recovered from COVID-19.

This clone was observed a handful of times. The rearrangement joins TRBV6-6 to TRBJ2-3; the match to TRBD2 covers 11 bases. The trim removed 0 bases at V and 4 bases at J, leaving 3 bases unmatched. The CDR3 length is 16 residues. Germline loops: CDR1 MNHNY, CDR2 SVGAGI (reference sequence). CDR3 DNA sequence: TGTGCCAGCAGTTACTCTTCTAGCGGGGGGCCAGATACGCAGTATTTT. Its translation: CASSYSSSGGPDTQYF.

This clone has just one count. The rearrangement joins TRBV5-5 to TRBJ2-1; D unclear. Germline V gives CDR1 SGHKS, CDR2 YYEKEE (reference sequence). V was pared by 0 bases and J by 4 bases, with 5 bases between. CDR3 length: 13 residues. The CDR3 reads CASSLGLYNEQFF. The DNA for the CDR3 is TGTGCCAGCAGCTTGGGACTTTACAATGAGCAGTTCTTC. The whole variable domain, filled in from reference TRBV5-5 and TRBJ2-1, reads DAGVTQSPTHLIKTRGQQVTLRCSPISGHKSVSWYQQVLGQGPQFIFQYYEKEERGRGNFPDRFSARQFPNYSSELNVNALLLGDSALYLCASSLGLYNEQFFGPGTRLTVL.

This clone was detected only once. The chain combines TRBV5-4 with TRBJ2-1, with 15 positions matching TRBD2. CDR1 is SGHNT and CDR2 is YYREEE in the germline V gene (reference sequence). J gave up 10 bases and V 4 bases, and 6 bases lay outside the gene matches. There are 15 residues in the CDR3. This CDR3 is CASSAPGTSGGEQFF. The DNA for the CDR3 is TGTGCCAGCAGCGCCCCAGGGACTAGCGGGGGGGAGCAGTTCTTC.

This chain links TRBV6-2 or TRBV6-3 with TRBJ1-5, with 9 bases identical to TRBD1. The junction had 23 bases not matched to a gene; V was cut back by 6 bases and J by 5 bases. Germline loops: CDR1 MNHEY, CDR2 SVGEGT. CDR3 length: 20 residues. CDR3 sequence: CASSFHRTGAKGIDYQPQHF. The CDR3 bases are TGTGCCAGCAGCTTCCACCGGACAGGGGCCAAAGGGATAGACTATCAGCCCCAGCATTTT.

The chain employs TRBV19 and TRBJ2-3; the D is unclear. Trimming cost V 9 bases and J 0 bases, with 10 bases left between them. The CDR3 spans 13 residues. Germline loops: CDR1 LNHDA, CDR2 SQIVND (reference sequence). The CDR3 is CASCGRSTDTQYF. The DNA of the CDR3 is TGTGCCAGCTGCGGCCGTAGCACAGATACGCAGTATTTT.

This clone was picked up a small number of times. This chain links TRBV19 with TRBJ1-1; D possibly corresponds to TRBD1 (6 bases). This CDR3 has 14 amino acids. Germline V gene sequence: CDR1 LNHDA, CDR2 SQIVND (reference sequence). V lost 1 base and J lost 2, with 8 bases in between. In nucleotides, the CDR3 is TGTGCCAGTAGTATAGGGACAGTAAACACTGAAGCTTTCTTT. As protein: CASSIGTVNTEAFF.

A remark on this clone: This sample also contains other DNA sequences that code for the same CDR3. The chain joins TRBV5-1 to TRBJ1-1; a possible D gene is TRBD1 (5 bases). Looked up from germline, CDR1 is SGHRS and CDR2 is YFSETQ. V was clipped by 1 base and J by 5 bases, with 12 bases between them. This CDR3 spans 14 amino acids. The chain's CDR3 is CASSLTTGGTEAFF. The CDR3 coding sequence is TGCGCCAGCAGCTTGACAACCGGGGGGACTGAAGCTTTCTTT.

CDR3 DNA: TGTGCCAGCAGCTTAGTTTTCGGGGGGCTTCGATATGGCTACACCTTC. Translated: CASSLVFGGLRYGYTF. The J gene is TRBJ1-2, the V gene TRBV7-2, with D possibly matching TRBD1 (6 bases). V shed 1 base and J shed 5 bases, with 17 bases lying between them. The CDR3 has 16 residues. The V gene's germline CDR1 is SGHTA and CDR2 FQGNSA.